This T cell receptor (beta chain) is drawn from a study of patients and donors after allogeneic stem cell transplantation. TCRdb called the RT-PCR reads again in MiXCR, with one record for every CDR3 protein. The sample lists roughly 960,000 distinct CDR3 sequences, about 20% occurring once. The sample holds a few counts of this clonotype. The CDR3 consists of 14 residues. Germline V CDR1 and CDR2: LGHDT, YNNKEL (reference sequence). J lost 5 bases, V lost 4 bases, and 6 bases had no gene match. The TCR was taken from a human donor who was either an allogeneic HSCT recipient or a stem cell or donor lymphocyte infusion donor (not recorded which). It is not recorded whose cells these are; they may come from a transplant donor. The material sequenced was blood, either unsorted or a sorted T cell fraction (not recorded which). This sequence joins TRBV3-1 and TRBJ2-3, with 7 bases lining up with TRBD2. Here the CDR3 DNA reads TGTGCCAGCAGCCTCATGGCGGGGGAAGATACGCAGTATTTT. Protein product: CASSLMAGEDTQYF.